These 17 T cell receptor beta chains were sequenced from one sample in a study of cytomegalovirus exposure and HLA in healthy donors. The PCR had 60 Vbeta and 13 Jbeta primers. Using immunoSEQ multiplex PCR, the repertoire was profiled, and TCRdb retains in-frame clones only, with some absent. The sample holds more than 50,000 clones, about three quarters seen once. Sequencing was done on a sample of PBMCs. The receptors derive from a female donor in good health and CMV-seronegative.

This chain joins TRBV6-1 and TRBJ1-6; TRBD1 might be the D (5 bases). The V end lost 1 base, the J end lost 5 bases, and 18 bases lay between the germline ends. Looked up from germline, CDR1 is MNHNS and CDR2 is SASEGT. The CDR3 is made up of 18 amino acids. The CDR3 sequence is CASSEGGRHWGNNSPLHF. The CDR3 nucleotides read TGTGCCAGCAGTGAAGGGGGCCGACACTGGGGAAATAATTCACCCCTCCACTTT.

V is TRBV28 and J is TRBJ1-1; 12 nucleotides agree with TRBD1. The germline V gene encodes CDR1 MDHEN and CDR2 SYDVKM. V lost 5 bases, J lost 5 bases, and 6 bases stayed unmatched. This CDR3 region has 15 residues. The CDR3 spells CASSPGTGGRTEAFF. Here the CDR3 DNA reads TGTGCCAGCAGTCCCGGGACAGGGGGCAGGACTGAAGCTTTCTTT.

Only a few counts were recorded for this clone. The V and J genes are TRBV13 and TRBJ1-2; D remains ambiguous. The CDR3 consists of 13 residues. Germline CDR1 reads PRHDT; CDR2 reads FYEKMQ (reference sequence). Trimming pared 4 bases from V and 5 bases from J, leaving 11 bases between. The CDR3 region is CASSSIDSYGYTF. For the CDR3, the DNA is TGTGCCAGCAGCTCGATCGACTCTTATGGCTACACCTTC.

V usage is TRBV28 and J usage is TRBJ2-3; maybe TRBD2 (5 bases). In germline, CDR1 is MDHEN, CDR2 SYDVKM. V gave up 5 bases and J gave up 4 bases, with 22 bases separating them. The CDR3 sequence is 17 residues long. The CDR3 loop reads CASSAIGSLESPDTQYF. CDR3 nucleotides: TGTGCCAGCAGTGCCATCGGATCACTAGAGAGCCCAGATACGCAGTATTTT.

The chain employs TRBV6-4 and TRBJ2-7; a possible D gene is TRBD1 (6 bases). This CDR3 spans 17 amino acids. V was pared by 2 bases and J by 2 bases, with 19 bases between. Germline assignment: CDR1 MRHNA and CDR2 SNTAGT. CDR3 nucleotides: TGTGCCAGCAGTGACAGGCACAGGGTTTATTCCCCCTACGAGCAGTACTTC. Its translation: CASSDRHRVYSPYEQYF.

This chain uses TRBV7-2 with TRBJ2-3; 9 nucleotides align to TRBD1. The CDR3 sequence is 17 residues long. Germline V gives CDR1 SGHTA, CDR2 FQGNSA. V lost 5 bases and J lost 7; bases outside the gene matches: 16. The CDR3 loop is CASSRPKAGTGRNTQYF. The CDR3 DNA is TGTGCCAGCAGCCGACCAAAGGCCGGGACAGGGAGGAATACGCAGTATTTT. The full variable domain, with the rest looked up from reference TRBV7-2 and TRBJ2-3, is GAGVSQSPSNKVTEKGKDVELRCDPISGHTALYWYRQSLGQGLEFLIYFQGNSAPDKSGLPSDRFSAERTGGSVSTLTIQRTQQEDSAVYLCASSRPKAGTGRNTQYFGPGTRLTVL.

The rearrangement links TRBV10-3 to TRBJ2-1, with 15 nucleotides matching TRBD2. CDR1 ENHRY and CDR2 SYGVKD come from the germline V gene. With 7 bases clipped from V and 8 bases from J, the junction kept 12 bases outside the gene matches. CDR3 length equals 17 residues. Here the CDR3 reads CAITRTSGRAGGDEQFF. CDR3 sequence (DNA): TGTGCCATCACTCGGACTAGCGGGAGGGCCGGTGGCGATGAGCAGTTCTTC.

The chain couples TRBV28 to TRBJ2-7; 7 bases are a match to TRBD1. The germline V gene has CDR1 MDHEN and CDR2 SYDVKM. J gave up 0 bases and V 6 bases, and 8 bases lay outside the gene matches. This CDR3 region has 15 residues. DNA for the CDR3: TGTGCCAGCAGGCGCACAGGGGTCAGCTCCTACGAGCAGTACTTC. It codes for CASRRTGVSSYEQYF.

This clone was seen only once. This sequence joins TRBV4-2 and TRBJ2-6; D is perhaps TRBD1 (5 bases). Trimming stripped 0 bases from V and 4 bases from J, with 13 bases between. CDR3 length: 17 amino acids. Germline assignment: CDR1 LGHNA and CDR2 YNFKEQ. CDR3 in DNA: TGTGCCAGCAGCCAAGAGCCAGGGTACTTAGGGGCCAACGTCCTGACTTTC. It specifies CASSQEPGYLGANVLTF.

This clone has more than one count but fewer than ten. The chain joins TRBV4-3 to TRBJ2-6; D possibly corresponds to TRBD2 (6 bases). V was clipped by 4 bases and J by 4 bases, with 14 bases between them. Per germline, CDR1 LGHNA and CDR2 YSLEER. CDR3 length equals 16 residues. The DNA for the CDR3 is TGCGCCAGCAGCCCTGAGGCGGGGACCGGGGCCAACGTCCTGACTTTC. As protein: CASSPEAGTGANVLTF.

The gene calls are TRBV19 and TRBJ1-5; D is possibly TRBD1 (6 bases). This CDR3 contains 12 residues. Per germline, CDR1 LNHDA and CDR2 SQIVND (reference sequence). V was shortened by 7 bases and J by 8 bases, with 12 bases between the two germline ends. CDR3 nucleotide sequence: TGTGCCAGTACCCAACAGGGAAAGCCCCAGCATTTT. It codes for CASTQQGKPQHF.

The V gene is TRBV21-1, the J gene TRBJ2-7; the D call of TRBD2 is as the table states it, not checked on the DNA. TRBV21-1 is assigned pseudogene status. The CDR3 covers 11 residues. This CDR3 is CASSREYEQYF. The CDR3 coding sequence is TGTGCCAGCAGCCGGGAATACGAGCAGTACTTC.

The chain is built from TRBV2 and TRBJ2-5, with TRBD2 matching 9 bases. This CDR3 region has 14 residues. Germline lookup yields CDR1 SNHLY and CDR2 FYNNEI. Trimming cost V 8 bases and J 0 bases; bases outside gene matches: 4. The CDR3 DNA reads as TGTGCCAGCGCTACTAGCGGGTACCAAGAGACCCAGTACTTC. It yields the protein CASATSGYQETQYF.

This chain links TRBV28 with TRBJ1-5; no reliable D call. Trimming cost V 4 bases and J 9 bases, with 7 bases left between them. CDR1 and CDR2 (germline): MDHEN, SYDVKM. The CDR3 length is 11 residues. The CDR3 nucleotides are TGTGCCAGCAGTTCGAGAAGGCCCCAGCATTTT. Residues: CASSSRRPQHF.

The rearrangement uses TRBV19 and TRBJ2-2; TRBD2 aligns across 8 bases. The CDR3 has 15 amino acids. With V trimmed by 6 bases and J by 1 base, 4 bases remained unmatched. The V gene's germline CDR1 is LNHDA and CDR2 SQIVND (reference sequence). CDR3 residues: CASRRTSRNTGELFF. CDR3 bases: TGTGCCAGTAGGAGGACTAGCAGGAACACCGGGGAGCTGTTTTTT.

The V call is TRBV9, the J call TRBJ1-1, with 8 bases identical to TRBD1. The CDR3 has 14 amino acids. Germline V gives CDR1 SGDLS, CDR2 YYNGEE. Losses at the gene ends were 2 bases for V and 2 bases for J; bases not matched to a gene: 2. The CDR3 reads CASSVGQGNTEAFF. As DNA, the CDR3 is TGTGCCAGCAGCGTCGGACAGGGTAACACTGAAGCTTTCTTT.

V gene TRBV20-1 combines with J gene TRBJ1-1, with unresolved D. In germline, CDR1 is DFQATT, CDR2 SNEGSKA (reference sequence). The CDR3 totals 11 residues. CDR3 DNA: TGCAGCCCCACTACGACGGCTGAAGCTTTCTTT. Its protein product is CSPTTTAEAFF.